This T cell receptor beta chain was captured in a study of CDR3 diversity in severe acne. MiXCR was run by TCRdb on the PCR reads, yielding one entry per CDR3 protein. The sample contains around 91,000 distinct CDR3 sequences, roughly 51% of which appear only once. This CDR3 is 15 amino acids long. The V segment lost 5 bases and the J segment 1 base; nucleotides outside the gene matches: 7. The germline gives CDR1 KGHSH, CDR2 LQKENI. This clonotype was counted ten times or more. The sequenced sample consisted of blood. This chain joins TRBV18 and TRBJ1-1; 7 bases fit TRBD1. The source is a male donor in good health, without acne. DNA of the CDR3: TGTGCCAGCTCAAAGTGGGACAGTTCGAACACTGAAGCTTTCTTT. It translates to CASSKWDSSNTEAFF.